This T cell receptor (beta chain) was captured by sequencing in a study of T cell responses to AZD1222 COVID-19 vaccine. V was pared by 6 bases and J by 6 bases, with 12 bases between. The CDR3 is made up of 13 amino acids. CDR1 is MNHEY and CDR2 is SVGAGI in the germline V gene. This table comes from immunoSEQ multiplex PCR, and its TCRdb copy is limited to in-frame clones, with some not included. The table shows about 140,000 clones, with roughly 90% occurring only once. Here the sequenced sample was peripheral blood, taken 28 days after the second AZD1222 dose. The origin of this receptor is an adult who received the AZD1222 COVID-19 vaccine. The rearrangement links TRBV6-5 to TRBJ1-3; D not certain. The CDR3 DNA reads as TGTGCCAGCAGGGGGTCGGGATTAAACACCATATATTTT. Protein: CASRGSGLNTIYF.